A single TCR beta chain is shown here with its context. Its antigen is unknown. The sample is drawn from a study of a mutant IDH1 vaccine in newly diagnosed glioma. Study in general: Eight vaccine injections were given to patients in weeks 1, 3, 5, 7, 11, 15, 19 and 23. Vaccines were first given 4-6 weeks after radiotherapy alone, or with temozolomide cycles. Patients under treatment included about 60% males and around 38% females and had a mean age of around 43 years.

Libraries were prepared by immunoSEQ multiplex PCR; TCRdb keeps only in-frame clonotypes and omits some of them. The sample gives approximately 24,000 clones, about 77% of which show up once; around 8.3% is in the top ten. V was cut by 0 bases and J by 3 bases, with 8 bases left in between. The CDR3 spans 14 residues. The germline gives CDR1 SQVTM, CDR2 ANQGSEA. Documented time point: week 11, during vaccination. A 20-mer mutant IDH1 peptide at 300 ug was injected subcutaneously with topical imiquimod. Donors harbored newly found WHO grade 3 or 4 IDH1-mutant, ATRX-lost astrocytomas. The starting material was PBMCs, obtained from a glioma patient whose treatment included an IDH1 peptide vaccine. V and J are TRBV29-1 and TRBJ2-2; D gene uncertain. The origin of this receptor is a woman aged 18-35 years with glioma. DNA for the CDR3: TGCAGCGTTGAAGACCCGGAATACACCGGGGAGCTGTTTTTT. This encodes CSVEDPEYTGELFF.